This T cell receptor (beta chain) was identified during a study of blood T cell repertoires in COVID-19. Looking at the study overall: Sites across the United States, Italy and Spain contributed samples from acute and convalescent COVID-19. T cells, B-cell-depleted T cells, or PBMCs provided the cDNA or gDNA that served as material.

Only a few counts were recorded for this clone. The V gene lost 4 bases and the J gene lost 5 bases, with 11 bases spanning the gap. CDR1 and CDR2 from the germline V gene are SGHVS and FQNEAQ. The CDR3 has 13 residues. Some clones are missing from TCRdb's copy, which holds only in-frame ones; the method was immunoSEQ multiplex PCR. Among 350,000 to 450,000 clones listed, 85% were seen once. Input material: peripheral blood. The sequence was obtained from a woman aged 18-29 years with acute or convalescent COVID-19. This chain connects TRBV7-8 to TRBJ1-1; maybe TRBD1 (5 bases). The CDR3 bases are TGTGCCAGCAGCTGGGGACGGGGGACTGAAGCTTTCTTT. Its protein product is CASSWGRGTEAFF.